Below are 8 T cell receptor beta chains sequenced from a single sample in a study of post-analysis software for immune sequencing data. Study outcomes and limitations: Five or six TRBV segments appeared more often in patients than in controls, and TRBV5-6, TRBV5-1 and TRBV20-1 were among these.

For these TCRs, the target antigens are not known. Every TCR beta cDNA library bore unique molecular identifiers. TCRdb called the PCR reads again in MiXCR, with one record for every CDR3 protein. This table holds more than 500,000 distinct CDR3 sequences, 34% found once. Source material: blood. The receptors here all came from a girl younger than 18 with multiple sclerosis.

For the CDR3, the DNA is TGCAGTGCTAGACCTAGCGGGGGAACCTACAATGAGCAGTTCTTC. As protein: CSARPSGGTYNEQFF. This chain connects TRBV20-1 to TRBJ2-1, with 10 bases lining up with TRBD2. V gave up 2 bases and J gave up 2 bases; unmatched junction bases: 3. The CDR3 covers 15 residues. The germline CDR1 and CDR2 sequences are DFQATT and SNEGSKA (reference sequence).

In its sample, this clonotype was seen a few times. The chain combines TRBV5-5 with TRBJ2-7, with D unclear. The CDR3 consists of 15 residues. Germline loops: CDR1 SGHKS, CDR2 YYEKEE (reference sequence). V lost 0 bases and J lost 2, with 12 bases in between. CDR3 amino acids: CASSLEPGFTYEQYF. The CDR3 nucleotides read TGTGCCAGCAGCTTGGAGCCCGGGTTCACCTACGAGCAGTACTTC. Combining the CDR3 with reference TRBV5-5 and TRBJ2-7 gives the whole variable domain DAGVTQSPTHLIKTRGQQVTLRCSPISGHKSVSWYQQVLGQGPQFIFQYYEKEERGRGNFPDRFSARQFPNYSSELNVNALLLGDSALYLCASSLEPGFTYEQYFGPGTRLTVT.

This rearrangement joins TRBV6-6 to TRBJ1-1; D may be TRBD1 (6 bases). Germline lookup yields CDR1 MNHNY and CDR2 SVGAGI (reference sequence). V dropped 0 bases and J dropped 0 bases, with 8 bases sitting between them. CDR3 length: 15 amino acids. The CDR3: CASSYSQGLNTEAFF. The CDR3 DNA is TGTGCCAGCAGTTACTCACAGGGTTTGAACACTGAAGCTTTCTTT.

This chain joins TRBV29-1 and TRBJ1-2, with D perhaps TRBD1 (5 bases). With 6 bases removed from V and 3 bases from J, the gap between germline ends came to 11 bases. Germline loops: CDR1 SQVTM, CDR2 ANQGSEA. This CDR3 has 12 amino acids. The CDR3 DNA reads TGCAGCGTGGGCAAACAGGACTATGGCTACACCTTC. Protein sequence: CSVGKQDYGYTF.

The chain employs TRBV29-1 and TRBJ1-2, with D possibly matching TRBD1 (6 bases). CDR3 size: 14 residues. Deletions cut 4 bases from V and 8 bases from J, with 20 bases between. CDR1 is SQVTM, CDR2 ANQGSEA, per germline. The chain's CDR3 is CSVVTGGVGQGYTF. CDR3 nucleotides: TGCAGCGTTGTGACAGGCGGGGTTGGACAAGGCTACACCTTC.

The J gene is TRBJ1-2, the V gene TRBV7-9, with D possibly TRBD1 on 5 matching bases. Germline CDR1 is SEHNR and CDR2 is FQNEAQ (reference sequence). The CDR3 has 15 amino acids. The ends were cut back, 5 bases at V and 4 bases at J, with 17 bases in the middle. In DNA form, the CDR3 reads TGTGCCAGCAGCCTCTCAACCGGGACCGTCTATGGCTACACCTTC. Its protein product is CASSLSTGTVYGYTF. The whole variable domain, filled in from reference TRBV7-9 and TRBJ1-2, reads DTGVSQNPRHKITKRGQNVTFRCDPISEHNRLYWYRQTLGQGPEFLTYFQNEAQLEKSRLLSDRFSAERPKGSFSTLEIQRTEQGDSAMYLCASSLSTGTVYGYTFGSGTRLTVV.

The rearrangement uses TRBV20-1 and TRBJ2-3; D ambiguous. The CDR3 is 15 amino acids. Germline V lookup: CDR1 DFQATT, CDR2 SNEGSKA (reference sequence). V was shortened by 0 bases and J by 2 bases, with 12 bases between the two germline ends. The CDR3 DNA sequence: TGCAGTGCTAGAGATATCCCAGCCTTCACAGATACGCAGTATTTT. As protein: CSARDIPAFTDTQYF.

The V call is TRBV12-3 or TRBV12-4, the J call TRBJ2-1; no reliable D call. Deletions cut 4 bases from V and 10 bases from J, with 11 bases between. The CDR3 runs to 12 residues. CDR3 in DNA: TGTGCCAGCAGTTACGCCAACGGAGAGCAGTTCTTC. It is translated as CASSYANGEQFF.